The 28 T cell receptor beta chains reported below all come from one sample, sequenced in a study of response to subunit inactivated influenza vaccine. TCRdb reanalysed the RT-PCR reads using MiXCR and keeps one entry per CDR3 protein. The sample has fewer than 700,000 distinct CDR3 sequences; about an eighth are singletons. The material was PBMCs from blood, obtained 45 days after vaccination. The receptors were gathered from a man between 45 and 60 years old who received an inactivated influenza vaccine.

The genes are TRBV15 and TRBJ1-5, with 7 bases lining up with TRBD1. The CDR3 runs 15 residues. Germline V gene data show CDR1 as LNHNV and CDR2 as YYDKDF (reference sequence). J was trimmed by 5 bases and V by 0 bases; bases with no gene match: 4. The CDR3 protein is CATSRESTGHQPQHF. In DNA, the CDR3 is TGTGCCACCAGCAGAGAGTCGACAGGGCATCAGCCCCAGCATTTT.

In its sample, this clonotype was seen many times. V is TRBV6-5 and J is TRBJ1-2; tentative D call: TRBD1 (6 bases). Germline V gene sequence: CDR1 MNHEY, CDR2 SVGAGI. Deletions cut 7 bases from V and 4 bases from J, with 16 bases between. The CDR3 spans 14 residues. This chain's CDR3 is CASTEPGVGYGYTF. As DNA, the CDR3 is TGTGCCAGCACCGAACCAGGGGTGGGCTATGGCTACACCTTC.

This clonotype was recorded many times. This chain connects TRBV7-9 to TRBJ1-6; D gene uncertain. V was shortened by 5 bases and J by 5 bases, with 7 bases between the two germline ends. This CDR3 has 13 amino acids. Per the germline V gene, CDR1 is SEHNR and CDR2 is FQNEAQ (reference sequence). For the CDR3, the DNA is TGTGCCAGCAGCAATCCGAATAATTCACCCCTCCACTTT. The encoded protein is CASSNPNNSPLHF.

V gene TRBV12-3 or TRBV12-4 combines with J gene TRBJ2-5, with D possibly TRBD1 on 6 matching bases. The CDR3 covers 16 residues. Trimming cost V 1 base and J 5 bases, with 17 bases left between them. The CDR3 is CASSLGQGSSKETQYF. DNA for the CDR3: TGTGCCAGCAGTTTAGGTCAGGGGAGTAGTAAGGAGACCCAGTACTTC.

This clonotype was picked up many times. The chain employs TRBV5-1 and TRBJ1-2; no clear D gene. CDR1 is SGHRS and CDR2 is YFSETQ in the germline V gene. The CDR3 runs to 12 residues. Trimming took off 2 bases at V and 8 bases at J, with 10 bases between the two ends. The CDR3 protein is CASSFEGAGYTF. As DNA, the CDR3 is TGCGCCAGCAGCTTTGAAGGTGCCGGCTACACCTTC.

The chain links TRBV7-9 to TRBJ2-7; a weak D match, TRBD1 (6 bases). V was clipped by 2 bases and J by 4 bases, with 18 bases between them. The CDR3 length is 16 residues. Germline V gene sequence: CDR1 SEHNR, CDR2 FQNEAQ (reference sequence). The CDR3 loop reads CASSLKEDSPLYEQYF. DNA for the CDR3: TGTGCCAGCAGCTTAAAGGAGGACAGTCCCCTGTACGAGCAGTACTTC.

This chain links TRBV12-3 or TRBV12-4 with TRBJ2-2; D is possibly TRBD2 (7 bases). Trimming removed 5 bases at V and 6 bases at J, with 16 bases between. CDR3 length: 15 amino acids. The CDR3 spells CASSATGGRPGELFF. The CDR3 DNA follows: TGTGCCAGCAGTGCCACCGGGGGGCGCCCCGGGGAGCTGTTTTTT.

V and J are TRBV19 and TRBJ2-5; 7 positions match TRBD1. CDR1 and CDR2 (germline): LNHDA, SQIVND (reference sequence). The J segment lost 5 bases and the V segment lost 4 bases, leaving 10 bases of the junction unmatched. The CDR3 has 15 residues. The DNA of the CDR3 is TGTGCCAGTAGTACAAGTAGACAGGGTTGGGAGACCCAGTACTTC. This translates into CASSTSRQGWETQYF. Full variable domain (missing parts from reference TRBV19 and TRBJ2-5): DGGITQSPKYLFRKEGQNVTLSCEQNLNHDAMYWYRQDPGQGLRLIYYSQIVNDFQKGDIAEGYSVSREKKESFPLTVTSAQKNPTAFYLCASSTSRQGWETQYFGPGTRLLVL.

This clonotype was seen a handful of times. The rearrangement joins TRBV12-3 or TRBV12-4 to TRBJ1-5; the D is unclear. With 1 base removed from V and 4 bases from J, the gap between germline ends came to 8 bases. The CDR3 totals 14 residues. Here the CDR3 DNA reads TGTGCCAGCAGTTTAGAGTCGGAGAATCAGCCCCAGCATTTT. Amino acids: CASSLESENQPQHF.

This clonotype came up a few times. This rearrangement joins TRBV30 to TRBJ1-3; D uncertain. V was clipped by 4 bases and J by 0 bases, with 19 bases between them. CDR3 length: 17 amino acids. Germline values: CDR1 GTSNPN, CDR2 SVGIG (reference sequence). This CDR3 reads CAWKNGWEGFSGNTIYF. DNA for the CDR3: TGTGCCTGGAAGAATGGTTGGGAGGGCTTCTCTGGAAACACCATATATTTT.

This clonotype was counted only a few times. The chain couples TRBV20-1 to TRBJ2-3; the D call may be TRBD1 or TRBD2 (6 bases each). The germline V gene encodes CDR1 DFQATT and CDR2 SNEGSKA (reference sequence). Trimming took off 5 bases at V and 7 bases at J, with 16 bases between the two ends. The CDR3 loop spans 13 amino acids. The CDR3 DNA reads as TGCAGTGCTCCCCGGGGGCAGGGGAATACGCAGTATTTT. Protein sequence: CSAPRGQGNTQYF.

A few counts support this clonotype. The chain recombines TRBV20-1 with TRBJ2-2, with D perhaps matching TRBD1 or TRBD2 (5 bases each). V was clipped by 5 bases and J by 5 bases, with 18 bases between them. This CDR3 spans 15 amino acids. Germline CDR1 and CDR2: DFQATT and SNEGSKA (reference sequence). The CDR3 nucleotides read TGCAGTGCTCCCCGGGGCAGTCGCGAAACCGGGGAGCTGTTTTTT. It is translated as CSAPRGSRETGELFF.

The chain joins TRBV15 to TRBJ2-7; 9 bases are shared with TRBD1. The CDR3 extends over 15 amino acids. V dropped 0 bases and J dropped 6; count of bases not matched to a gene: 6. Germline loops: CDR1 LNHNV, CDR2 YYDKDF (reference sequence). This CDR3 is CATSRDPRTGAEQYF. DNA of the CDR3: TGTGCCACCAGCAGAGATCCGCGGACAGGGGCCGAGCAGTACTTC.

The CDR3 loop reads CAIRFGTSDEQYF. Here the CDR3 DNA reads TGTGCCATCAGATTCGGGACTAGTGACGAGCAGTACTTC. This rearrangement joins TRBV10-3 to TRBJ2-7, with 8 nucleotides matching TRBD2. CDR1 and CDR2 from the germline V gene are ENHRY and SYGVKD. The CDR3 sequence is 13 residues long. V lost 6 bases to trimming and J lost 5 bases; unmatched junction nucleotides: 6.

This clonotype was detected many times. The CDR3 nucleotides read TGCAGCGGCGGGACTGTACAAGAGACCCAGTACTTC. Its translation: CSGGTVQETQYF. The rearrangement joins TRBV29-1 to TRBJ2-5, with D maybe TRBD2 (6 bases). Trimming took 7 bases from V and 2 from J, leaving 11 bases between them. Germline V gene data show CDR1 as SQVTM and CDR2 as ANQGSEA. The length of the CDR3 is 12 residues. The whole variable domain, remainder taken from reference TRBV29-1 and TRBJ2-5, is SAVISQKPSRDICQRGTSLTIQCQVDSQVTMMFWYRQQPGQSLTLIATANQGSEATYESGFVIDKFPISRPNLTFSTLTVSNMSPEDSSIYLCSGGTVQETQYFGPGTRLLVL.

This clonotype was counted between two and nine times. The V and J genes are TRBV7-7 and TRBJ2-3, with TRBD2 matching over 14 bases. Germline CDR1 reads SSHAT; CDR2 reads FNYEAQ (reference sequence). V shed 6 bases, J shed 6 bases, and the junction held 8 bases outside the gene matches. The CDR3 consists of 16 residues. The CDR3 protein is CASSQGTSGRMDTQYF. The CDR3, as DNA: TGTGCCAGCAGTCAAGGGACTAGCGGGAGAATGGATACGCAGTATTTT. Full variable domain (remainder filled in from reference TRBV7-7 and TRBJ2-3): GAGVSQSPRYKVTKRGQDVTLRCDPISSHATLYWYQQALGQGPEFLTYFNYEAQPDKSGLPSDRFSAERPEGSISTLTIQRTEQRDSAMYRCASSQGTSGRMDTQYFGPGTRLTVL.

The sample holds many counts of this clonotype. V usage is TRBV7-2 and J usage is TRBJ2-5; D perhaps matches TRBD2 (5 bases). Per germline, CDR1 SGHTA and CDR2 FQGNSA. Deletions cut 4 bases from V and 7 bases from J, with 13 bases between. This CDR3 has 13 residues. In nucleotides, the CDR3 is TGTGCCAGCAGCTCCGGAGGTTTGGGGACCCAGTACTTC. It is translated as CASSSGGLGTQYF.

The chain couples TRBV30 to TRBJ2-5, with a weak D call TRBD1 (6 bases). Trimming stripped 0 bases from V and 13 bases from J, with 18 bases between. The CDR3 runs 13 residues. The germline V gene encodes CDR1 GTSNPN and CDR2 SVGIG (reference sequence). The CDR3: CAWSVGDTDLRYF. DNA of the CDR3: TGTGCCTGGAGTGTTGGGGACACAGACCTGAGGTACTTC.

This clonotype turned up a few times. The chain employs TRBV7-2 and TRBJ2-4, with TRBD2 identical over 13 bases. The V and J ends lost 3 bases and 6 bases, in that order; junction bases with no gene match: 8. Germline-derived CDR1 and CDR2 are SGHTA and FQGNSA. The CDR3 runs 17 residues. The CDR3 DNA reads as TGTGCCAGCAGCTTCGGACTAGCGGGAGCCGTAGGAAACATTCAGTACTTC. It translates to CASSFGLAGAVGNIQYF. Supplemented by reference TRBV7-2 and TRBJ2-4, the full variable domain reads GAGVSQSPSNKVTEKGKDVELRCDPISGHTALYWYRQSLGQGLEFLIYFQGNSAPDKSGLPSDRFSAERTGGSVSTLTIQRTQQEDSAVYLCASSFGLAGAVGNIQYFGAGTRLSVL.

The gene calls are TRBV20-1 and TRBJ2-1, with D possibly called TRBD1 or TRBD2 (5 bases each). Trimming stripped 6 bases from V and 6 bases from J, with 12 bases between. Germline V CDR1 and CDR2: DFQATT, SNEGSKA (reference sequence). The CDR3 consists of 12 residues. In DNA form, the CDR3 reads TGCAGTGCCCGAAAAGGGACCAATGAGCAGTTCTTC. It yields the protein CSARKGTNEQFF.

The rearrangement uses TRBV5-1 and TRBJ2-5, with TRBD2 matching over 9 bases. CDR1 is SGHRS and CDR2 is YFSETQ in the germline V gene. This CDR3 is 16 amino acids long. V was clipped by 0 bases and J by 1 base; unmatched bases: 4. CDR3 in amino acids: CASSLGSGGTQETQYF. The CDR3 coding sequence is TGCGCCAGCAGCTTGGGTAGCGGGGGAACCCAAGAGACCCAGTACTTC.

This clonotype was counted at least ten times. The rearrangement links TRBV5-5 to TRBJ2-2; 10 positions agree with TRBD1. Per germline, CDR1 SGHKS and CDR2 YYEKEE (reference sequence). Trimming took 4 bases from V and 5 from J; bases not matched to a gene: 5. The CDR3 spans 15 residues. The CDR3 nucleotides are TGTGCCAGCAGCCAGACGGGACAGGGGACCGGGGAGCTGTTTTTT. Encoded protein: CASSQTGQGTGELFF.

The J gene is TRBJ2-2, the V gene TRBV29-1; D unclear. V lost 4 bases, J lost 6 bases, and 15 bases lay in between. The germline gives CDR1 SQVTM, CDR2 ANQGSEA. This CDR3 is 14 amino acids long. The CDR3 sequence is CSVAPGPRSGELFF. CDR3 sequence (DNA): TGCAGCGTTGCGCCAGGTCCCAGGTCCGGGGAGCTGTTTTTT.

In this sample, this clonotype turned up a few times. CDR3 residues: CASSLEALAGEQYF. In DNA, the CDR3 is TGCGCCAGCAGCTTGGAGGCGCTAGCGGGCGAGCAGTACTTC. This chain joins TRBV5-1 and TRBJ2-7; 8 bases align to TRBD2. V lost 0 bases and J lost 6; bases outside the gene matches: 5. Looked up from germline, CDR1 is SGHRS and CDR2 is YFSETQ. This CDR3 has 14 residues.

In this sample, this clonotype turned up many times. The rearrangement joins TRBV27 to TRBJ2-1, with D possibly matching TRBD1 (5 bases). CDR3 length: 12 amino acids. V was shortened by 6 bases and J by 7 bases, with 10 bases between the two germline ends. Looked up from germline, CDR1 is MNHEY and CDR2 is SMNVEV (reference sequence). The CDR3 loop reads CASRSRVNEQFF. The CDR3, as DNA: TGTGCCAGCAGAAGCAGGGTAAATGAGCAGTTCTTC.

This clonotype was observed a handful of times. The chain joins TRBV7-2 to TRBJ2-1; perhaps TRBD2 as D (6 bases). V lost 1 base, J lost 12 bases, and 22 bases lay in between. CDR1 is SGHTA, CDR2 FQGNSA, per germline. This CDR3 is built from 16 residues. CDR3 in amino acids: CASSLGGRGLPRRQFF. The CDR3 DNA reads TGTGCCAGCAGCTTAGGTGGGCGGGGCCTACCGAGACGGCAGTTCTTC.

This clonotype was detected many times. The rearrangement links TRBV20-1 to TRBJ1-5; TRBD1 is a possible D gene (6 bases). This CDR3 is 14 amino acids long. Germline V gene data show CDR1 as DFQATT and CDR2 as SNEGSKA (reference sequence). Trimming cost V 0 bases and J 7 bases, with 13 bases left between them. CDR3 sequence reads: CSARDYRDPQPQHF. The CDR3 DNA sequence: TGCAGTGCTAGAGATTACAGGGATCCCCAGCCCCAGCATTTT.

The gene calls are TRBV11-2 and TRBJ1-1, with no clear D. The CDR3 runs to 12 residues. V lost 3 bases, J lost 5 bases, and 7 bases lay in between. Germline CDR1 SGHAT, CDR2 FQNNGV. The chain's CDR3 is CASSFHGTEAFF. DNA for the CDR3: TGTGCCAGCAGCTTCCACGGTACTGAAGCTTTCTTT. The variable domain in full, completed from reference TRBV11-2 and TRBJ1-1, reads EAGVAQSPRYKIIEKRQSVAFWCNPISGHATLYWYQQILGQGPKLLIQFQNNGVVDDSQLPKDRFSAERLKGVDSTLKIQPAKLEDSAVYLCASSFHGTEAFFGQGTRLTVV.